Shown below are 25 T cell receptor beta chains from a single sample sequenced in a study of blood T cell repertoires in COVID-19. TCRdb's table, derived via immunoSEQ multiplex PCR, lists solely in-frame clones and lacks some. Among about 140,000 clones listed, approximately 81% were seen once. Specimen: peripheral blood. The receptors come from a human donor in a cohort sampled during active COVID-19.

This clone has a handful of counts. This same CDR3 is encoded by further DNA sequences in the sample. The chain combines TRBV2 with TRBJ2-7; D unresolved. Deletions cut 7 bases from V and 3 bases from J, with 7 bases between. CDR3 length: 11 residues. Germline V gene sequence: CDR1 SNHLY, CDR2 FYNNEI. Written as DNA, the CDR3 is TGTGCCAGCACCCCAGGCTACGAGCAGTACTTC. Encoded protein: CASTPGYEQYF.

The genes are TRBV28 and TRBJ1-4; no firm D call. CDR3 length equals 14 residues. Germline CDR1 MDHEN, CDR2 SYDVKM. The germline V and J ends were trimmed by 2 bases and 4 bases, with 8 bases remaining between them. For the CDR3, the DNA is TGTGCCAGCAGTTTAATTCCCCTTAATGAAAAACTGTTTTTT. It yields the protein CASSLIPLNEKLFF.

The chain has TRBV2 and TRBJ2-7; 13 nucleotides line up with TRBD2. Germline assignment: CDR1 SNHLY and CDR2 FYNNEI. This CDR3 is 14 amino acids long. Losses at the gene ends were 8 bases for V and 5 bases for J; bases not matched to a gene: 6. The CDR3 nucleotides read TGTGCCAGCTGGGGGACTAGCGGGAAGAACGAGCAGTACTTC. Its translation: CASWGTSGKNEQYF.

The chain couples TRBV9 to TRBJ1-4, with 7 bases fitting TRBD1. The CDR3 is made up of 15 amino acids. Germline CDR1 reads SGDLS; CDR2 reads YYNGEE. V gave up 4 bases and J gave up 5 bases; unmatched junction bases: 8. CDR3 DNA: TGTGCCAGCAGCCCGGGACAGAGAACAAATGAAAAACTGTTTTTT. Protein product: CASSPGQRTNEKLFF.

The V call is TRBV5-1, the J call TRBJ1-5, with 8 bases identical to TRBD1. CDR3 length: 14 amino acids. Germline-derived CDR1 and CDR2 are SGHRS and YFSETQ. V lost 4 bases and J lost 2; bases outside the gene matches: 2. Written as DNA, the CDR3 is TGCGCCAGCAGCGCGGGACAGGGCAATCAGCCCCAGCATTTT. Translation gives CASSAGQGNQPQHF.

The CDR3: CASSQQIMNTEAFF. The DNA for the CDR3 is TGTGCCAGCAGCCAACAGATCATGAACACTGAAGCTTTCTTT. The gene calls are TRBV4-2 and TRBJ1-1; D not resolved. The CDR3 consists of 14 residues. V shed 2 bases and J shed 0 bases, with 7 bases lying between them. Looked up from germline, CDR1 is LGHNA and CDR2 is YNFKEQ.

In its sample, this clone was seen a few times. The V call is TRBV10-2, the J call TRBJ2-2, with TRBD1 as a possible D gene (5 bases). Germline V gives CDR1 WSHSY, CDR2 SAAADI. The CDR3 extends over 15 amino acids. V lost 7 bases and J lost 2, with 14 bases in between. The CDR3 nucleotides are TGCGCCAGCAATCCCCAGGACATCAACACCGGGGAGCTGTTTTTT. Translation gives CASNPQDINTGELFF.

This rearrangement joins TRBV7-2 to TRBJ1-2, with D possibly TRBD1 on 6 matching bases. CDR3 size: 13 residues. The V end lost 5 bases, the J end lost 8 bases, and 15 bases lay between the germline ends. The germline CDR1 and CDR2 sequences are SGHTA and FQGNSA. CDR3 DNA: TGTGCCAGCAGCCCCCGCAGGGGTTACGGCTACACCTTC. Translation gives CASSPRRGYGYTF.

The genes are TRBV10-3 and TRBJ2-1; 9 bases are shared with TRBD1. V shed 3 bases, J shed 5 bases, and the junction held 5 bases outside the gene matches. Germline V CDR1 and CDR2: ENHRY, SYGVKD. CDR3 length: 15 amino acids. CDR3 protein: CAISDTGTGNNEQFF. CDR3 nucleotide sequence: TGTGCCATCAGTGATACCGGGACAGGGAACAATGAGCAGTTCTTC.

The CDR3 loop is CASSLVGQGNYEQYF. The CDR3 DNA is TGTGCCAGCAGCTTGGTTGGGCAGGGAAATTACGAGCAGTACTTC. The gene calls are TRBV5-4 and TRBJ2-7, with a tentative D call TRBD1 (5 bases). The germline V gene has CDR1 SGHNT and CDR2 YYREEE (reference sequence). The CDR3 is 15 residues long. V was clipped by 0 bases and J by 4 bases, with 14 bases between them.

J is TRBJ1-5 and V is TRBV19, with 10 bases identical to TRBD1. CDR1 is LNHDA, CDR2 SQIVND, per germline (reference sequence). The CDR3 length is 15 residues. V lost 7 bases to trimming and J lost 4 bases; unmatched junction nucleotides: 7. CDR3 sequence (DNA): TGTGCCAGTAAAAGGGACAGGGGATTTAATCAGCCCCAGCATTTT. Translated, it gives CASKRDRGFNQPQHF. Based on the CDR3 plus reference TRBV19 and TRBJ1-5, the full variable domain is DGGITQSPKYLFRKEGQNVTLSCEQNLNHDAMYWYRQDPGQGLRLIYYSQIVNDFQKGDIAEGYSVSREKKESFPLTVTSAQKNPTAFYLCASKRDRGFNQPQHFGDGTRLSIL.

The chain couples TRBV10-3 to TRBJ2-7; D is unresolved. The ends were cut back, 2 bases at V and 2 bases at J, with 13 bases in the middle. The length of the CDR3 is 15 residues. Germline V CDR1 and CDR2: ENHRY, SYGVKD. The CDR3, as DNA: TGTGCCATCAGTGAGAATCCAGGCAACCCCTACGAGCAGTACTTC. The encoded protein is CAISENPGNPYEQYF.

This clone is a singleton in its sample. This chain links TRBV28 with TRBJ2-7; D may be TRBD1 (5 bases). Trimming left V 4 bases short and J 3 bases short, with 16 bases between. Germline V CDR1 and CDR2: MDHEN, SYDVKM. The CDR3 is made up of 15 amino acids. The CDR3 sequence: CASSSFRATNYEQYF. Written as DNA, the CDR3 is TGTGCCAGCAGTTCCTTCAGGGCAACAAACTACGAGCAGTACTTC.

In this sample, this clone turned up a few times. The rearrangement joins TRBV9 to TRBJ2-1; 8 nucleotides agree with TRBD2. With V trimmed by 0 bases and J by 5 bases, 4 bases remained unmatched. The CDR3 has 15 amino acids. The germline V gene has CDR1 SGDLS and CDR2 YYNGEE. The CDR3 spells CASSVALAGNNEQFF. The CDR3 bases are TGTGCCAGCAGCGTAGCCCTAGCGGGCAACAATGAGCAGTTCTTC.

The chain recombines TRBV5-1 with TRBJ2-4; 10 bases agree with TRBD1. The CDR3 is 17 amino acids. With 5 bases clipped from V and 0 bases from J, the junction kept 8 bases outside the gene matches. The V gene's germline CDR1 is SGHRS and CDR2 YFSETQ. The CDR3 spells CASREGQGDLAKNIQYF. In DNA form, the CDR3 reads TGCGCCAGCAGGGAAGGACAGGGGGACCTAGCCAAAAACATTCAGTACTTC.

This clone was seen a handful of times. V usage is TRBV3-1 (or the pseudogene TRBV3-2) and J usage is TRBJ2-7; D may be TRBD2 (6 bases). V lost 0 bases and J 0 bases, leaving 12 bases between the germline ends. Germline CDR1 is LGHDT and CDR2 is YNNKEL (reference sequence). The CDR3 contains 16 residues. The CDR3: CASSQDWREFSYEQYF. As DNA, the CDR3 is TGTGCCAGCAGCCAAGATTGGAGGGAGTTCTCCTACGAGCAGTACTTC.

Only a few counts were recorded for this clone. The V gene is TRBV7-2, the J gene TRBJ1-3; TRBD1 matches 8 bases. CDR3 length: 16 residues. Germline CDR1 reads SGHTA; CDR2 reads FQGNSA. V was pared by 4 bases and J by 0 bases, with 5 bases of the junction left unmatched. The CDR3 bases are TGTGCCAGCAGCTCCACCGGGACAGGCTCTGGAAACACCATATATTTT. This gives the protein CASSSTGTGSGNTIYF.

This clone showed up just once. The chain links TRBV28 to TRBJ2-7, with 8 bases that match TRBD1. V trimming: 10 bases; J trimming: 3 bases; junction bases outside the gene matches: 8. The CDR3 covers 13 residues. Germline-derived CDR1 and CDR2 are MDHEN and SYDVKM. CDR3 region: CATTGTGNYEQYF. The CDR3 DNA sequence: TGTGCCACCACCGGGACAGGTAACTACGAGCAGTACTTC.

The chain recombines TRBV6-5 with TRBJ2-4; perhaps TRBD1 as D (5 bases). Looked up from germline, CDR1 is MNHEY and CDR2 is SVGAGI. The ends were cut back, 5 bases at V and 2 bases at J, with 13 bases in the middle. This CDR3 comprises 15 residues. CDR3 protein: CASSTGAYSKNIQYF. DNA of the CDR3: TGTGCCAGCAGTACAGGAGCGTATTCCAAAAACATTCAGTACTTC.

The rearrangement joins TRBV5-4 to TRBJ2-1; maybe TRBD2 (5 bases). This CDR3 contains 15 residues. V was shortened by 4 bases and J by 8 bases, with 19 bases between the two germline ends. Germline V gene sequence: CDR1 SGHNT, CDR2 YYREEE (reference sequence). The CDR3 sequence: CASSVKRGSKDEQFF. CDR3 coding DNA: TGTGCCAGCAGCGTGAAGCGAGGGAGTAAGGATGAGCAGTTCTTC.

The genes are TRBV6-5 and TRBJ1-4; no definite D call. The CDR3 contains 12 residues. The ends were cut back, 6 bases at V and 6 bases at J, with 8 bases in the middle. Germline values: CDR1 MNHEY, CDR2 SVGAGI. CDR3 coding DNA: TGTGCCAGCAGCTACGTAGATGAAAAACTGTTTTTT. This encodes CASSYVDEKLFF.

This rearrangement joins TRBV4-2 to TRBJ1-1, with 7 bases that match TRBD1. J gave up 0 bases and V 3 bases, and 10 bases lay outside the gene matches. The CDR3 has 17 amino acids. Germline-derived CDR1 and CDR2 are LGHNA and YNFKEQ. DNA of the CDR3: TGTGCCAGCAGCCAGGGCTGGGGAACAGGGGTGAACACTGAAGCTTTCTTT. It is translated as CASSQGWGTGVNTEAFF.

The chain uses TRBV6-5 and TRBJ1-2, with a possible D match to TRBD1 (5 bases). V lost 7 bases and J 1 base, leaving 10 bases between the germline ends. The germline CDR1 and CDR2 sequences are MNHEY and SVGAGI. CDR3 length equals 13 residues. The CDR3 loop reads CASTKDSNYGYTF. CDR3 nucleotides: TGTGCCAGCACCAAAGACAGTAACTATGGCTACACCTTC.

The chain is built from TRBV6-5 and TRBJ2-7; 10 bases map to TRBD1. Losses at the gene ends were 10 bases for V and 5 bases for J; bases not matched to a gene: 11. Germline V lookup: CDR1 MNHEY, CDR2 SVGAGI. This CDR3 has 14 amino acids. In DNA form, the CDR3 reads TGTGCCACAACTGCCGGGACAGGGGCCCACGAGCAGTACTTC. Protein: CATTAGTGAHEQYF.

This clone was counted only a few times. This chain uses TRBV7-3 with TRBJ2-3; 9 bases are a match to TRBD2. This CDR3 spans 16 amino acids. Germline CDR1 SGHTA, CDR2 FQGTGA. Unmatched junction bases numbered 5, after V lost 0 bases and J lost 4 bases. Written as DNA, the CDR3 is TGTGCCAGCAGCTTAACAGGAGCGGGGGGTCCAGATACGCAGTATTTT. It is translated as CASSLTGAGGPDTQYF.